This T cell receptor beta chain was profiled in a study of control samples from healthy donors and cancer patients. The V gene's germline CDR1 is LGHDT and CDR2 YNNKEL (reference sequence). V was pared by 2 bases and J by 1 base, with 9 bases between. This CDR3 spans 14 amino acids. The protocol was immunoSEQ multiplex PCR, while the TCRdb copy is restricted to in-frame clones and leaves out a portion. Seen here are roughly 150,000 clones, roughly 93% observed once, and the top ten hold around 2.5%. Sequencing was performed on blood. This TCR was recovered from a man over 45 in good health. V is TRBV3-1 (or the pseudogene TRBV3-2) and J is TRBJ2-7; possible D gene TRBD2, 5 bases. DNA of the CDR3: TGTGCCAGCAGCCAATTAAGACTATCCTACGAGCAGTACTTC. Translation: CASSQLRLSYEQYF.